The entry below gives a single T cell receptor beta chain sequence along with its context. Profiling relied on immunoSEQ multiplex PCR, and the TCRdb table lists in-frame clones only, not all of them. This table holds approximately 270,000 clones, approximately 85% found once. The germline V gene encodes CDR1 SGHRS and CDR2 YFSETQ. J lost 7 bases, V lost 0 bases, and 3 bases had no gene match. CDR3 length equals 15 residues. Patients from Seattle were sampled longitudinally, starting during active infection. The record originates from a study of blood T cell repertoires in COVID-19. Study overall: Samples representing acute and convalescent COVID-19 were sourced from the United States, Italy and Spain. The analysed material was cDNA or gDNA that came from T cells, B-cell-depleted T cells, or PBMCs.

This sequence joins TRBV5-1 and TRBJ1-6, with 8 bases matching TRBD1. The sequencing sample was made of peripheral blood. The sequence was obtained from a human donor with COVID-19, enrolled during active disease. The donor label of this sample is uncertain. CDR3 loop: CASSLGAGGNSPLHF. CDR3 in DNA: TGCGCCAGCAGCTTGGGAGCAGGGGGCAATTCACCCCTCCACTTT.